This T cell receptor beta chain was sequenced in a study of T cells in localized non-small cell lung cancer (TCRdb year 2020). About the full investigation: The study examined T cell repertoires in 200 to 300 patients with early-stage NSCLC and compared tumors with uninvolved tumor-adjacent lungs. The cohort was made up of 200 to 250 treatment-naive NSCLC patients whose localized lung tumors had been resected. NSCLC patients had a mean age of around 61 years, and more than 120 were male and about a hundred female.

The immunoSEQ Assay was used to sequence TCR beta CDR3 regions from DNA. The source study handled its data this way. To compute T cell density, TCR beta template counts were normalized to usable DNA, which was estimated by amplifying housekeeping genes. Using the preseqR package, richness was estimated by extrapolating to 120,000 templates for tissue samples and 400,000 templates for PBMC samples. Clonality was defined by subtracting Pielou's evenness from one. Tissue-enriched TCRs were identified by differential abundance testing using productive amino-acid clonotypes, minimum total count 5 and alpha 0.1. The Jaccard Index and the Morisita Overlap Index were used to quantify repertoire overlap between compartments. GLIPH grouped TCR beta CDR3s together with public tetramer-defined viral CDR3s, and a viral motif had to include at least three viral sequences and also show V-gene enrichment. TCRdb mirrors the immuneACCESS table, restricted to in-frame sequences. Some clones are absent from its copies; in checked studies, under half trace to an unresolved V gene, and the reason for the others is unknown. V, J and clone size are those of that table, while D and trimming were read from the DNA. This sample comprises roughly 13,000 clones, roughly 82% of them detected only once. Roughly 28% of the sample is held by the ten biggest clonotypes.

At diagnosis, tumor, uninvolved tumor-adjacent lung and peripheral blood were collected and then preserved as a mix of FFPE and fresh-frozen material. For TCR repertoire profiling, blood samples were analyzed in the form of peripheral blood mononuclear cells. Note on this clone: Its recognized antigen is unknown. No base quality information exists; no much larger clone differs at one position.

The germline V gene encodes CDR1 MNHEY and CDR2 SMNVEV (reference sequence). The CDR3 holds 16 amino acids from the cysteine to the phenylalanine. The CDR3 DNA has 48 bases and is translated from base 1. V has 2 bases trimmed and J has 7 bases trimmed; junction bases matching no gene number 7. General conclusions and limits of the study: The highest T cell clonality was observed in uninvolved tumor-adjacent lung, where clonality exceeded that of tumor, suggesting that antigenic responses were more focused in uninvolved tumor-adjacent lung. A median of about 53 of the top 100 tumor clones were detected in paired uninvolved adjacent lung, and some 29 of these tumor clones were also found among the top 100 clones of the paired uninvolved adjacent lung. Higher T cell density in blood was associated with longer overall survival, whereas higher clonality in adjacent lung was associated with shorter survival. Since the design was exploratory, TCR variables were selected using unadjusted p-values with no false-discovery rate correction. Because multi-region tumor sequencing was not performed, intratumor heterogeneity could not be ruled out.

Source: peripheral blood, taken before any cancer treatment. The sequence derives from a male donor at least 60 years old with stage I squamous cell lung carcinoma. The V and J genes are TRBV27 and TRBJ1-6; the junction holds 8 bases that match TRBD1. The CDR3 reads CASSLLAGGLNSPLHF. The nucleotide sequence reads TGTGCCAGCAGTTTACTGGCAGGGGGCCTAAATTCACCCCTCCACTTT.